This entry describes one TCR beta chain. Its antigen is not known. This entry belongs to a study of T cell responses to AZD1222 COVID-19 vaccine. Study overall: Analyses pooled second doses at about 4 or about 12 weeks. Study outcomes and limitations: White British ancestry dominated among donors, who included more females, and clonal diversity was possibly underestimated. Increases in Spike-specific TCR breadth and depth were seen after two AZD1222 doses.

Clones were read by immunoSEQ multiplex PCR, and TCRdb kept only the in-frame ones, dropping some. The table includes 150,000 to 200,000 clones, about 94% detected once. Trimming left V 7 bases short and J 4 bases short, with 11 bases between. This CDR3 has 13 amino acids. CDR1 is ENHRY, CDR2 SYGVKD, per germline. The starting material was peripheral blood, obtained on day 0 of AZD1222 vaccination. This sequence joins TRBV10-3 and TRBJ1-5, with D possibly matching TRBD1 (5 bases). The clonotype was recovered from an adult in good health. For the CDR3, the DNA is TGTGCCATCACGCAGACAGAAAATCAGCCCCAGCATTTT. Translation gives CAITQTENQPQHF.